The rows below give T cell receptor beta chains drawn from one sample of a study of blood T cell repertoires in COVID-19. Assay: immunoSEQ multiplex PCR; the TCRdb copy retains only in-frame clones and omits some. The sample carries roughly 170,000 clones, about 87% recorded once. The material sequenced was peripheral blood. These TCRs come from a man aged 60-69 years with acute or convalescent COVID-19. Each CDR3 is given with its conserved first and last residue.

V gene: TRBV19
CDR3 protein: CASSILPGSNQPQHF

V gene: TRBV9
CDR3 protein: CASSVGQGQGNSPLHF

V gene: TRBV6-1
CDR3 protein: CASSVVSSNQPQHF

V gene: TRBV12-3/TRBV12-4
CDR3 protein: CASTPTGVPEAFF

V gene: TRBV5-1
CDR3 protein: CASSPGQGARETQYF

V gene: TRBV11-3
CDR3 protein: CASSLDRGREAFF

V gene: TRBV6-5
CDR3 protein: CASKRLEGTQYF

V gene: TRBV5-1
CDR3 protein: CASRPGSNYGYTF

V gene: TRBV6-6
CDR3 protein: CASNYGGGVNTEAFF

V gene: TRBV30
CDR3 protein: CAWSADTGLNQPQHF

V gene: TRBV5-1
CDR3 protein: CASSSRTGDGYTF

V gene: TRBV5-1
CDR3 protein: CASSLEGLAGGPHSGANVLTF

V gene: TRBV30
CDR3 protein: CAWSVTRDTEAFF

V gene: TRBV27
CDR3 protein: CASSSGGTEAFF

V gene: TRBV3-1/TRBV3-2
CDR3 protein: CASRSTGDEQFF

V gene: TRBV12-3/TRBV12-4
CDR3 protein: CASRQTGNTEAFF

V gene: TRBV24-1
CDR3 protein: CATSGFGLLNTGELFF

V gene: TRBV5-1
CDR3 protein: CASSIDNSGNTIYF

V gene: TRBV7-9
CDR3 protein: CASSPTGTGVRTYEQYF

V gene: TRBV9
CDR3 protein: CASSMIAGGQETQYF

V gene: TRBV7-3
CDR3 protein: CASSRFRLSEQFF

V gene: TRBV27
CDR3 protein: CASSLGSTTEAFF

V gene: TRBV6-2/TRBV6-3
CDR3 protein: CASSSTGGRQPQHF

V gene: TRBV9
CDR3 protein: CASSGTGGGGYTF

V gene: TRBV9
CDR3 protein: CASSVGLAVPYNEQFF

V gene: TRBV19
CDR3 protein: CASSRQASTDTQYF

V gene: TRBV12-3/TRBV12-4
CDR3 protein: CASSSRDSYEQYF

V gene: TRBV2
CDR3 protein: CASRGGDETQYF

V gene: TRBV6-2/TRBV6-3
CDR3 protein: CASSDYSPPFF

V gene: TRBV4-1
CDR3 protein: CASSQAAGGRLNEQFF

V gene: TRBV7-9
CDR3 protein: CASSRREGGSPLHF

V gene: TRBV4-1
CDR3 protein: CASSQELTSGNTIYF